The 16 T cell receptor beta chains below come from one sample, sequenced in a study of type 1 and type 2 diabetes patients (dated by TCRdb to about 2016). Data came from an Illumina MiSeq. Genomic DNA from sorted T cell subsets served as template for TCRbeta CDR3 amplification. Multiplex PCR with 30 forward and 13 reverse primers amplified the TCRbeta CDR3 region. TCRdb passed the public sequencing reads through fastp at Q25 and MiXCR, retaining productive beta sequences. Identical CDR3 proteins give one entry, which carries the most common genes and DNA. For this sample the table gives about 290,000 distinct CDR3 sequences, of which approximately 50% were detected only once. About 13% of the sample comes from the top ten. Specimen: peripheral blood mononuclear cells (PBMCs). The receptors derive from a man aged 18-30 years with type 2 diabetes.

As to this clonotype: One end of the junction is discordant with germline, which a read error may explain. The chain links TRBV20-1 to TRBJ2-7, with TRBD2 matching over 9 bases. CDR1 is DFQATT and CDR2 is SNEGSKA in the germline V gene (reference sequence). The CDR3 totals 14 residues. CDR3 sequence: CSAGETSGSYEQYF. CDR3 sequence (DNA): TGCAGTGCTGGAGAGACTAGCGGCTCCTACGAGCAGTACTTC.

In this sample, this clonotype turned up a few times. The V call is TRBV15, the J call TRBJ1-4; D perhaps matches TRBD1 (5 bases). V was shortened by 11 bases and J by 3 bases, with 13 bases between the two germline ends. CDR1 is LNHNV, CDR2 YYDKDF, per germline (reference sequence). The CDR3 sequence is 13 residues long. CDR3 region: CASQLGANEKLFF. The CDR3 DNA reads as TGTGCCTCTCAGCTGGGGGCTAATGAAAAACTGTTTTTT. Complete variable domain (other parts from reference TRBV15 and TRBJ1-4): DAMVIQNPRYQVTQFGKPVTLSCSQTLNHNVMYWYQQKSSQAPKLLFHYYDKDFNNEADTPDNFQSRRPNTSFCFLDIRSPGLGDTAMYLCASQLGANEKLFFGSGTQLSVL.

This clonotype has ten or more counts. This chain uses TRBV2 with TRBJ2-3, with D hard to call. The germline CDR1 and CDR2 sequences are SNHLY and FYNNEI. The V and J ends lost 1 base and 4 bases respectively, with 3 bases between them. The CDR3 has 12 residues. CDR3 in amino acids: CASSEGADTQYF. The CDR3 DNA follows: TGTGCCAGCAGTGAAGGTGCAGATACGCAGTATTTT.

This clonotype was found a few times. This sequence joins TRBV14 and TRBJ1-6; no firm D call. The CDR3 is 15 residues long. Germline loops: CDR1 SGHDN, CDR2 FVKESK. The ends were cut back, 2 bases at V and 8 bases at J, with 13 bases in the middle. CDR3 nucleotide sequence: TGTGCCAGCAGCCAATTGATTGGCGGGCATTCACCCCTCCACTTT. Translation: CASSQLIGGHSPLHF.

The J gene is TRBJ1-5, the V gene TRBV19, with D hard to call. V lost 0 bases and J 0 bases, leaving 6 bases between the germline ends. Germline V gene lookup returns CDR1 LNHDA and CDR2 SQIVND (reference sequence). CDR3 length equals 15 residues. CDR3 residues: CASSIDGRSNQPQHF. As DNA, the CDR3 is TGTGCCAGTAGTATAGATGGACGTAGCAATCAGCCCCAGCATTTT.

For the CDR3, the DNA is TGTGCCAGTAGTCCCGGGACTCCGTACAATGAGCAGTTCTTC. This encodes CASSPGTPYNEQFF. J is TRBJ2-1 and V is TRBV4-2; D is perhaps TRBD2 (6 bases). The V gene lost 9 bases and the J gene lost 4 bases, with 16 bases spanning the gap. There are 14 residues in the CDR3. Germline values: CDR1 LGHNA, CDR2 YNFKEQ.

On this clonotype itself: A clone one base away is much larger, so this may be a read error. The rearrangement joins TRBV15 to TRBJ1-1; D might be TRBD1 (6 bases). The germline V gene encodes CDR1 LNHNV and CDR2 YYDKDF (reference sequence). This CDR3 is built from 12 residues. The CDR3, as DNA: TGTGCCACCAATAGTGGGGACACTGAAGCTTCCTTT. Protein: CATNSGDTEASF.

This sequence joins TRBV20-1 and TRBJ2-5; TRBD2 aligns across 9 bases. The CDR3 sequence is 15 residues long. Unmatched junction bases numbered 6, after V lost 0 bases and J lost 4 bases. Germline V gene lookup returns CDR1 DFQATT and CDR2 SNEGSKA (reference sequence). This CDR3 is CSARDQGSGRETQYF. The CDR3 DNA is TGCAGTGCTAGAGATCAGGGTAGCGGGAGAGAGACCCAGTACTTC.

The table lists this clonotype with a few counts. The genes are TRBV27 and TRBJ2-1; possibly TRBD2 for D (6 bases). The CDR3 is made up of 14 amino acids. CDR1 and CDR2 (germline): MNHEY, SMNVEV (reference sequence). V dropped 8 bases and J dropped 0 bases, with 11 bases sitting between them. The CDR3 here is CASGGSGSYNEQFF. The CDR3 DNA sequence: TGTGCCAGCGGTGGTAGCGGCTCCTACAATGAGCAGTTCTTC.

This clonotype was counted only a few times. The chain is built from TRBV9 and TRBJ2-7; 11 positions match TRBD1. Germline V gives CDR1 SGDLS, CDR2 YYNGEE. This CDR3 contains 15 residues. V trimming: 7 bases; J trimming: 5 bases; junction bases outside the gene matches: 11. The CDR3 sequence: CASSKDGTGGDEQYF. The DNA of the CDR3 is TGTGCCAGCTCCAAAGACGGGACAGGGGGGGACGAGCAGTACTTC.

The chain joins TRBV30 to TRBJ2-5, with unresolved D. The CDR3 loop spans 12 amino acids. From germline, CDR1 is GTSNPN and CDR2 SVGIG (reference sequence). V was pared by 2 bases and J by 1 base, with 5 bases between. CDR3 nucleotides: TGTGCCTGGAGTTCAATCCAAGAGACCCAGTACTTC. It yields the protein CAWSSIQETQYF.

This clonotype was seen more than once but under ten times. V gene TRBV6-6 combines with J gene TRBJ2-7; D possibly corresponds to TRBD2 (6 bases). The CDR3 sequence is 15 residues long. Trimming pared 2 bases from V and 6 bases from J, leaving 17 bases between. Per germline, CDR1 MNHNY and CDR2 SVGAGI (reference sequence). CDR3 loop: CASSYTTSEFSEQYF. CDR3 nucleotides: TGTGCCAGCAGTTACACGACTAGTGAGTTTAGCGAGCAGTACTTC.

About this clonotype: Compared with germline, one end of the junction differs, possibly owing to a read error. The CDR3 here is CASMGPNIGELFF. The CDR3 nucleotides are TGTGCCAGCATGGGCCCTAACATCGGGGAGCTGTTTTTT. The rearrangement links TRBV2 to TRBJ2-2; D not resolved. Germline values: CDR1 SNHLY, CDR2 FYNNEI. This CDR3 contains 13 residues.

This chain links TRBV28 with TRBJ2-2; D is ambiguous. CDR3 size: 12 residues. Deletions cut 3 bases from V and 7 bases from J, with 6 bases between. Germline CDR1 MDHEN, CDR2 SYDVKM. CDR3 nucleotide sequence: TGTGCCAGCAGTTTTGCCAACGGGGAGCTGTTTTTT. Translated: CASSFANGELFF. Full variable domain (outside the CDR3, taken from reference TRBV28 and TRBJ2-2): DVKVTQSSRYLVKRTGEKVFLECVQDMDHENMFWYRQDPGLGLRLIYFSYDVKMKEKGDIPEGYSVSREKKERFSLILESASTNQTSMYLCASSFANGELFFGEGSRLTVL.

This clonotype showed up just a few times. The chain uses TRBV7-6 and TRBJ2-3; TRBD2 matches 8 bases. The ends lost 2 bases at V and 1 base at J; junction bases unmatched: 5. Germline values: CDR1 SGHVS, CDR2 FNYEAQ. This CDR3 spans 16 amino acids. In DNA, the CDR3 is TGTGCCAGCAGCTTATCTGGACTAGCTCGCACAGATACGCAGTATTTT. It encodes CASSLSGLARTDTQYF.

Notes on this clonotype: Since the CDR3 does not end with the conserved phenylalanine or tryptophan, this likely comes from a read error. V usage is TRBV7-8 and J usage is TRBJ1-5; D is uncertain. The V end was cut by 2 bases, the J end by 5 bases, with 7 bases between. The CDR3 totals 13 residues. Germline V gene data show CDR1 as SGHVS and CDR2 as FQNEAQ. CDR3 in amino acids: CASSLTVDQPQHS. CDR3 bases: TGTGCCAGCAGCTTAACAGTAGATCAGCCCCAGCATTCT.